Listed below are T cell receptor beta chains from one sample, sequenced in a study of PD-L1 blockade in urothelial cancer. The data were produced by immunoSEQ multiplex PCR, yet TCRdb's version contains in-frame clones alone and is incomplete. This table has 75,000 to 95,000 clones, roughly 90% appearing once. This sample comprised PBMCs, obtained around atezolizumab (anti-PD-L1) treatment. These receptors all stem from a man between 60 and 70 years old with urothelial cancer. Both conserved end residues are part of each CDR3. A D gene is named only where the DNA matches it firmly. Size tells how often a clone was seen (once, few, many) or the class of an expanded clone, and some rows leave it out.

CDR3 protein: CSVEGGGRNQPQHF
CDR3 DNA: TGCAGCGTTGAAGGGGGGGGCCGAAATCAGCCCCAGCATTTT
D gene: .
clone size: .
J gene: TRBJ1-5
V gene: TRBV29-1

CDR3 protein: CASTSSGSLDTGELFF
CDR3 DNA: TGTGCCAGCACCTCTTCGGGTAGTCTGGACACCGGGGAGCTGTTTTTT
D gene: .
clone size: .
J gene: TRBJ2-2
V gene: TRBV28

CDR3 protein: CASSQDFGSPLHF
CDR3 DNA: TGTGCCAGCAGCCAAGATTTCGGTTCACCCCTCCACTTT
D gene: .
clone size: .
J gene: TRBJ1-6
V gene: TRBV4-2

CDR3 protein: CASSRRLADLYEQYF
CDR3 DNA: TGCGCCAGCAGTCGTAGGCTAGCTGACCTCTACGAGCAGTACTTC
D gene: .
clone size: once
J gene: TRBJ2-7
V gene: TRBV4-1

CDR3 protein: CASSQDPGVDYNEQFF
CDR3 DNA: TGCGCCAGCAGCCAAGATCCGGGGGTGGATTACAATGAGCAGTTCTTC
D gene: .
clone size: .
J gene: TRBJ2-1
V gene: TRBV4-1

CDR3 protein: CASSVGSGFSYEQYF
CDR3 DNA: TGTGCCAGCAGCGTAGGGTCAGGTTTCTCCTACGAGCAGTACTTC
D gene: .
clone size: .
J gene: TRBJ2-7
V gene: TRBV9

CDR3 protein: CASTFEGTDTQYF
CDR3 DNA: TGTGCCAGCACGTTTGAGGGCACAGATACGCAGTATTTT
D gene: .
clone size: .
J gene: TRBJ2-3
V gene: TRBV13

CDR3 protein: CAALAGDRDTQYF
CDR3 DNA: TGCGCGGCACTAGCGGGGGATAGGGATACGCAGTATTTT
D gene: TRBD2
clone size: .
J gene: TRBJ2-3
V gene: TRBV10-2

CDR3 protein: CSVIGNTYEQYF
CDR3 DNA: TGCAGCGTAATCGGGAACACCTACGAGCAGTACTTC
D gene: .
clone size: .
J gene: TRBJ2-7
V gene: TRBV29-1

CDR3 protein: CASKGTAGANGGFLF
CDR3 DNA: TGTGCCAGCAAAGGCACGGCAGGGGCGAACGGGGGGTTTTTGTTC
D gene: .
clone size: .
J gene: TRBJ2-4
V gene: TRBV2

CDR3 protein: CAWSAGTAASPLHF
CDR3 DNA: TGTGCCTGGAGTGCCGGGACAGCGGCTTCACCCCTCCACTTT
D gene: TRBD1
clone size: .
J gene: TRBJ1-6
V gene: TRBV30

CDR3 protein: CASSPMERGDTGELFF
CDR3 DNA: TGTGCCAGCTCACCAATGGAGCGGGGGGACACCGGGGAGCTGTTTTTT
D gene: TRBD2
clone size: .
J gene: TRBJ2-2
V gene: TRBV18